This T cell receptor (beta chain) is from a study of a mutant IDH1 vaccine in newly diagnosed glioma (dated by TCRdb to the early 2020s). Regarding the study in general: Eight vaccinations were administered to patients in weeks 1, 3, 5, 7, 11, 15, 19 and 23, corresponding to visits V03 through V10. Of the approximately 32 treated patients, around 62% were male and about 40% were female, and the mean age was approximately 37 years. Prior to enrollment, patients had been given standard therapy consisting of radiotherapy alone, temozolomide alone, or radiochemotherapy with temozolomide, with the combination given to most patients. Longitudinal TCRB deep sequencing was done for 25 to 30 treated patients, wherever samples were available for exploratory analyses. Peripheral blood was collected at six visits: V03 (baseline), V05, V07, V10, V12 and V13. In the chemotherapy-containing groups, vaccination started alongside temozolomide cycles, whereas in patients who had radiotherapy alone it started 4-6 weeks after radiotherapy. Overall study outcomes, separate from this receptor: According to the authors, sample limitations meant that analyses of patient blood samples could not be reproduced. Immune responses induced by the vaccine were seen in more than 85% of patients across multiple MHC alleles. Selection of PBMC samples for TCRB deep sequencing was based on availability. No apparent relationship was observed between pseudoprogression and alterations in the top peripheral T cell clonotypes detected by TCRB sequencing.

The sample's time point label, decoded: week 5, during vaccination. Each vaccine dose was 300 ug of a 20-mer mutant IDH1 peptide in Montanide, given subcutaneously with topical imiquimod. Donors had newly diagnosed WHO grade 3 or 4 IDH1-mutant astrocytomas with loss of nuclear ATRX. The samples were drawn from NOA16, a multicentre, single-arm, open-label phase I trial in Germany that tested a mutant IDH1 peptide vaccine in humans for the first time. Genomic DNA for TCRB sequencing was isolated from EDTA blood with the DNeasy Blood and Tissue Kit. CDR1 is given as MNHNY and CDR2 as SVGAGI, both from the germline V gene (reference sequence). At the junction V is shortened by 9 bases and J by 6 bases; bases outside the gene matches: 8. The CDR3 covers 14 residues, taking in both the cysteine and the phenylalanine. Only the CDR3 portion is preserved as DNA: 42 bases, with reading frame beginning at the first base.

Library prep was done by the immunoSEQ multiplex PCR assay. Following the manufacturer's protocol, the hsTCRB Kit was used to amplify rearranged TCR beta chain sequences. An Illumina MiSeq was used to sequence the TCRB libraries. Concerning the study's data processing: The proprietary platform of the kit vendor was used for demultiplexing, trimming and gene mapping. TCRdb mirrors the immuneACCESS table, restricted to in-frame sequences. Some clones are absent from its copies; in checked studies, under half trace to an unresolved V gene, and the reason for the others is unknown. The V and J calls and the clone size are those of that table, but D and trimming were determined from the DNA. The sample table records 30,000 to 35,000 clones; 50% to 60% of these occur just once. Approximately 11% of the sample lies in the top ten. In its sample, this clone was seen once. What this receptor recognizes is not known. Base qualities were left out, and no much larger clone turns up one base away.

The V gene is TRBV6-6 and the J gene is TRBJ2-1; 10 middle bases align to TRBD2. The TCR comes from a woman aged 18-35 years with glioma. The sequencing here drew on PBMCs, taken from a glioma patient whose treatment included an IDH1 peptide vaccine. Here the CDR3 is given as CASLSGGASNEQFF. The DNA sequence is TGTGCCAGTCTAAGCGGGGGGGCTAGCAATGAGCAGTTCTTC.